Listed below are T cell receptor beta chains from one sample, sequenced in a study of CD8+ T cells in alopecia areata. Repertoires were generated with immunoSEQ multiplex PCR, while TCRdb's copy carries only in-frame clones and drops some. Of about 210,000 clones in the sample, around 65% were seen once. The sequenced sample was CD4+ T cells sorted from blood, obtained around week 44, from a patient treated with tofacitinib. The source of these receptors is a human donor with alopecia areata. Each CDR3 is given with its conserved first and last residue. Each record gives: J gene, clone size, V gene, D gene, CDR3 DNA, CDR3 protein. The D gene is left open where the match is weak. Clone size is shown for a subset of rows, as once, few, many or a class of expanded clone.

>TRBJ2-7|-|TRBV15|-
TGTGCCACCAGCCCCGGGATGAGTTACGAGCAGTACTTC
CATSPGMSYEQYF
>TRBJ2-7|few|TRBV2|TRBD1
TGTGCCAGCAGTGATAATGGTGCAGGGGGCGGCGAGCAGTACTTC
CASSDNGAGGGEQYF
>TRBJ1-1|-|TRBV25-1|TRBD1
TGTGCCAGCAGTGCGGACAGGTACACTGAAGCTTTCTTT
CASSADRYTEAFF
>TRBJ2-2|-|TRBV15|-
TGTGCCACCAGCAGAGACGGGACCGGGGAGCTGTTTTTT
CATSRDGTGELFF
>TRBJ1-1|-|TRBV27|-
TGTGCCAGCAGTTTAAAAGGGGGCACTGAAGCTTTCTTT
CASSLKGGTEAFF
>TRBJ2-7|-|TRBV29-1|-
TGCAGCGTCCTCGCCCCCGATGAGAGGTCCTACGAGCAGTACTTC
CSVLAPDERSYEQYF
>TRBJ2-7|-|TRBV5-1|TRBD1
TGCGCCAGCAGCTTGGGGACAGGGACCCCCTACGAGCAGTACTTC
CASSLGTGTPYEQYF
>TRBJ1-6|few|TRBV13|-
TGTGCCAGCAGCAAAACGACGAATTCACCCCTCCACTTT
CASSKTTNSPLHF
>TRBJ2-3|-|TRBV30|-
TGTGCCTGGAGGACCCCAACGAGGTCGACAGATACGCAGTATTTT
CAWRTPTRSTDTQYF
>TRBJ1-5|-|TRBV25-1|TRBD1
TGTGCCAGCAGCCAGACAGGGGTGAAGCCCCAGCATTTT
CASSQTGVKPQHF
>TRBJ2-4|-|TRBV28|-
TGTGCCAGCAGTTTGGACCCAAGGTCGGACATTCAGTACTTC
CASSLDPRSDIQYF
>TRBJ2-1|-|TRBV6-6|TRBD1
TGTGCCAGCAACCCTCAGCCGGGACAGGACAATGAGCAGTTCTTC
CASNPQPGQDNEQFF
>TRBJ2-3|-|TRBV7-6|TRBD1
TGTGCCAGCAGCTCATTGGCAGGGGGCATCACAGATACGCAGTATTTT
CASSSLAGGITDTQYF
>TRBJ2-4|-|TRBV7-2|TRBD2
TGTGCCAGCAGCTCGCGGGGGGGCCCTGCCAAAAACATTCAGTACTTC
CASSSRGGPAKNIQYF
>TRBJ2-2|-|TRBV19|-
TGTGCCAGTAGTACCAGCCCGACCACTGGGGAGCTGTTTTTT
CASSTSPTTGELFF
>TRBJ2-3|few|TRBV5-1|TRBD2
TGCGCCAGCAGCCCGGCGCCTAGCGGGGAGGATACGCAGTATTTT
CASSPAPSGEDTQYF
>TRBJ1-5|-|TRBV2|-
TGTGCCAGCAGTGTGGGGGGCGTGAAGCCCCAGCATTTT
CASSVGGVKPQHF
>TRBJ2-2|once|TRBV2|-
TGTGCCAGCAGTGAGGTAGTCACCGGGGAGCTGTTTTTT
CASSEVVTGELFF
>TRBJ2-2|-|TRBV29-1|-
TGCAGCGTAGCACTACGGGTGGCCGGGGAGCTGTTTTTT
CSVALRVAGELFF
>TRBJ2-2|-|TRBV5-1|-
TGCGCCAGCAGCTTGGAACTAAGGAACACCGGGGAGCTGTTTTTT
CASSLELRNTGELFF
>TRBJ2-1|-|TRBV30|-
TGTGCCTGGACCCGTTCCCGGGATGAGCAGTTCTTC
CAWTRSRDEQFF
>TRBJ1-2|-|TRBV15|-
TGTGCCACCAGCAGAGGAGGTGACTATGGCTACACCTTC
CATSRGGDYGYTF
>TRBJ1-2|-|TRBV29-1|TRBD1
TGCAGCGGGCGGACAGGTTGGGGAGATGGCTACACCTTC
CSGRTGWGDGYTF
>TRBJ2-1|-|TRBV11-2|TRBD1
TGTGCCAGCAGCTTAGTCCCAGGGGGTGAGCAGTTCTTC
CASSLVPGGEQFF
>TRBJ1-2|-|TRBV6-5|-
TGTGCCAGCAGTTACTCGCCGGACTCGGGCTACACCTTC
CASSYSPDSGYTF
>TRBJ1-2|-|TRBV29-1|-
TGCAGCGTTGACCATGTGGGAGGGACCAACTATGGCTACACCTTC
CSVDHVGGTNYGYTF
>TRBJ2-3|-|TRBV5-4|TRBD2
TGTGCCAGCAGCTTTTTTTTAGGGACTAGTGCAGATACGCAGTATTTT
CASSFFLGTSADTQYF
>TRBJ2-3|-|TRBV9|-
TGTGCCAGCACGGGGACTTCCACAGATACGCAGTATTTT
CASTGTSTDTQYF
>TRBJ1-1|-|TRBV2|TRBD1
TGTGCCAGCAGTACAGGGGCTGTTACTGAAGCTTTCTTT
CASSTGAVTEAFF
>TRBJ1-4|few|TRBV4-3|-
TGCGCCAGCAGCCAAGATTGGAGAATGAGTGAAAAACTGTTTTTT
CASSQDWRMSEKLFF
>TRBJ1-1|-|TRBV29-1|TRBD1
TGCAGCGTTGACTTCAACAGGGGGCCTGAAGCTTTCTTT
CSVDFNRGPEAFF
>TRBJ1-6|-|TRBV4-3|TRBD1
TGCGCCAGCAGCCAATCAAGGGACAGTTATTCACCCCTCCACTTT
CASSQSRDSYSPLHF
>TRBJ2-1|few|TRBV27|-
TGTGCCAGCATCCGGGGGAGTGAGCAGTTCTTC
CASIRGSEQFF
>TRBJ2-3|once|TRBV5-1|-
TGCGCCAGCAGCCGGGATCGGGATGTGGATACGCAGTATTTT
CASSRDRDVDTQYF
>TRBJ2-6|-|TRBV29-1|-
TGCAGCGTTGCTGGCTTTCGGGTTGGGGGATTCCACTCTGGGGCCAACGTCCTGACTTTC
CSVAGFRVGGFHSGANVLTF
>TRBJ2-3|-|TRBV29-1|-
TGCAGCGTTGAACGAGGAGGCACAGATACGCAGTATTTT
CSVERGGTDTQYF
>TRBJ2-3|-|TRBV5-1|-
TGCGCCAGCAGCTTGTCGGGGGCCCCCACAGATACGCAGTATTTT
CASSLSGAPTDTQYF
>TRBJ2-7|-|TRBV29-1|-
TGCAGCGTGGGGGGTCCAGGGGACTCGTACTTC
CSVGGPGDSYF